This TCR beta chain was documented in a study of regulatory T cells in long-lasting Graves disease. General study findings and limits: Patients with persistent disease showed a bias toward TRBV28, TRBJ1-2 and TRBJ2-5. Shared public clonotypes totalled 2,741 in persistent patients, compared with around 930 in new patients.

This sample's time point: persistent/refractory GD, antithyroid drugs over 5 years with positive TRAb. Following extraction of RNA from PBMCs, that RNA was used to make the TCR library. This clonotype was found many times. What it binds is not known. Relying on iRepertoire HTBI primers and Arm-PCR of CDR3 regions, the team built TCR beta libraries. TCRdb recomputed calls from the multiplex PCR reads with MiXCR, one row per CDR3 protein. Altogether over 350,000 distinct CDR3 sequences are present, around 21% being singletons, with the ten largest covering around 20%. This CDR3 region has 14 residues. Germline lookup yields CDR1 MDHEN and CDR2 SYDVKM. V shed 4 bases and J 5 bases; nucleotides not matched to a gene: 8.

The sample here was peripheral blood mononuclear cells (PBMCs), taken when the disease was refractory, from a patient treated with antithyroid drugs. The clonotype originates from a female donor with Graves disease. The chain uses TRBV28 and TRBJ2-7; TRBD2 matches 7 bases. In DNA form, the CDR3 reads TGTGCCAGCAGTTCCGCGGGAGTGAGGGACGAGCAGTACTTC. Protein sequence: CASSSAGVRDEQYF.